This TCR beta chain is drawn from a study of blood T cells in healthy people across ages. Overall study results and limits: More naive CD4+ cells and higher diversity were found in long-lived than in aged donors.

The CDR3 runs to 14 residues. Per germline, CDR1 DFQATT and CDR2 SNEGSKA (reference sequence). Losses at the gene ends were 5 bases for V and 1 base for J; bases not matched to a gene: 3. The authors ran a second PCR of about 6 to 11 cycles using a sample-barcoded 5' primer and a J-beta primer mix. Each CDR3 protein gets one entry after TCRdb re-called the 5' RACE reads with MiXCR. The data hold 600,000 or so distinct CDR3 sequences, with roughly 31% observed a single time. As for this clonotype: Its antigen is not identified.

The chain couples TRBV20-1 to TRBJ1-4; 8 nucleotides line up with TRBD1. This TCR came from a woman over 75 in good health. The sample consisted of blood. The CDR3 region has the DNA TGCAGTGCTTGGACAGGGCTAACTAATGAAAAACTGTTTTTT. It encodes CSAWTGLTNEKLFF.